This entry is about one T cell receptor (beta chain). Its antigen is still unknown. Produced via immunoSEQ multiplex PCR; TCRdb's table is partial and in-frame only. The data show 40,000 to 45,000 clones, 76% seen once. The data were obtained in a study of memory CD4+ T cells and cytomegalovirus serostatus. Study background: Of the healthy Belgian adults, 9 were CMV seropositive and around 22 seronegative.

Single viable CD3+CD4+CD8-CD45RO+ cells were sorted as the memory CD4+ T cells. Trimming took off 5 bases at V and 0 bases at J, with 17 bases between the two ends. Germline V gene sequence: CDR1 SGHVS, CDR2 FQNEAQ. This CDR3 is built from 17 residues. Whole-study findings and limits: Each of 65 to 75 CMV-associated TCRbeta sequences occurred in one to five individuals.

Sequencing used memory CD4+ T cells from blood. This TCR derives from an adult in good health and CMV-seronegative. This rearrangement joins TRBV7-8 to TRBJ2-1; weak D call: TRBD1 (6 bases). CDR3 DNA: TGTGCCAGCAGCCCAAACCCGCGACAGGCCTCCTACAATGAGCAGTTCTTC. Its translation: CASSPNPRQASYNEQFF. The variable domain in full, with the rest retrieved from reference TRBV7-8 and TRBJ2-1, is GAGVSQSPRYKVAKRGQDVALRCDPISGHVSLFWYQQALGQGPEFLTYFQNEAQLDKSGLPSDRFFAERPEGSVSTLKIQRTQQEDSAVYLCASSPNPRQASYNEQFFGPGTRLTVL.